This T cell receptor beta chain was sequenced for a study of OX40 agonist ivuxolimab in advanced cancers. Study-wide context: The costimulatory receptor OX40 (CD134) was targeted by ivuxolimab, a fully human IgG2 agonistic monoclonal antibody. Peripheral TCRbeta sequencing was intended to test whether TCR sequence diversity was altered and clonal T-cell expansion was caused by ivuxolimab. Prior anti-PD-1, anti-PD-L1 or anti-CTLA-4 therapy was permitted, and 30% to 45% of dose-escalation patients had received checkpoint inhibitors. In the dose-escalation cohort, more than 75% of patients were male, and the mean age was approximately 60 years, with a range of roughly 23 to 85. Partial responses occurred in three dose-escalation patients, of whom one had hepatocellular carcinoma and two had cutaneous melanoma. The paper reports the monotherapy dose-escalation portion (N of about 50 patients) of the phase I ivuxolimab trial. Intravenous ivuxolimab was administered to patients every 2 weeks at six dose levels: 0.01, 0.1, 0.3, 1.5, 3 and 10 mg/kg. Of the approximately 50 dose-escalation patients, hepatocellular carcinoma was present in 19, melanoma in around 15, renal cell carcinoma in 9 and head and neck cancer in 9. Beyond this particular receptor, the publication reports: The antigen specificity of the peripheral T cells that underwent clonal expansion was not determined. Low levels of normalized T-cell clonal expansion were also seen in some patients who did not respond. After ivuxolimab, CD8+ T cells had more expanded clones than CD4+ T cells on average. In the 0.1-3.0 mg/kg groups, partial responders were among the patients with the lowest normalized peripheral clonal expansion, particularly in CD8+ T cells. At doses from 0.1 to 3.0 mg/kg, clonal expansion was seen in both CD4+ and CD8+ blood T cells between baseline and week 6.

Genomic DNA was isolated from the sorted cells so that the TCRbeta CDR3 region could be sequenced. TCRbeta CDR3 regions were sequenced using the immunoSEQ Assay. The immuneACCESS repertoire file appears here via TCRdb, limited to in-frame rearrangements. These files lack a portion of the clones; in checked studies, under half of the deficit traces to unresolved V genes, and the cause of the others is not known. For this sample the table gives approximately 55,000 clones, of which approximately 90% were detected only once. Of the sample, 16% falls within the top ten clones. Its CDR3 holds 15 amino acids, cysteine through phenylalanine. Only the CDR3 region is kept as DNA, spanning 45 bases read in frame from base 1. V trim: 6 bases; J trim: 4 bases; unmatched bases: 10. From a lookup of the germline V gene, CDR1 and CDR2 are SGHRS and YFSETQ. Details on this clone: Its antigen remains undetermined. Within one base of it there is no much larger clone, and no base qualities were kept.

The trial excluded patients who had a history of autoimmune disease or who were on systemic immunosuppression. Peripheral blood for TCR sequencing was drawn from every dose cohort at baseline, at cycle 4 day 1 and at cycle 7 day 1. The samples were taken from a phase I, first-in-human, multicenter, open-label dose-escalation trial of ivuxolimab. The trial enrolled adults with locally advanced or metastatic head and neck squamous cell, hepatocellular, melanoma or renal cell carcinoma. CD4+ and CD8+ T cells were sorted separately from peripheral blood before TCR sequencing. The source of this sequence is an adult with an advanced solid tumor such as melanoma, head and neck, liver or kidney cancer. The chain is assembled from TRBV5-1 and TRBJ2-3; 8 of the junction bases match TRBD1. The source material was CD4+ or CD8+ T cells sorted from blood, sampled in a trial of the OX40 agonist ivuxolimab. The DNA sequence reads TGCGCCAGCATATTGACAGGGGTGTCGTCAGATACGCAGTATTTT. This encodes CASILTGVSSDTQYF.